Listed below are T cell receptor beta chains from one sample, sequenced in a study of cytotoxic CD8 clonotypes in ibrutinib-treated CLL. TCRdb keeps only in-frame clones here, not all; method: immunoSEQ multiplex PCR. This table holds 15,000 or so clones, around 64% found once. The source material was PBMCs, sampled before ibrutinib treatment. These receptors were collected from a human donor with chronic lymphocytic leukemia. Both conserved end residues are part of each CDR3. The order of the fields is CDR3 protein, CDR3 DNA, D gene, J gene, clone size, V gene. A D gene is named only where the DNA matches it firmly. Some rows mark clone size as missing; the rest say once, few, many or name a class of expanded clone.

CASSLRQASYNEQFF TGTGCCAGCAGCTTAAGGCAGGCTTCCTACAATGAGCAGTTCTTC NA TRBJ2-1 NA TRBV11-1
CASSYDRGALGAFF TGTGCCAGCAGTTACGACAGGGGCGCTTTGGGAGCTTTCTTT TRBD1 TRBJ1-1 few TRBV5-4
CASSLGSSYEQYF TGTGCCAGCAGCTTGGGTTCGTCCTACGAGCAGTACTTC NA TRBJ2-7 NA TRBV5-6
CASSEKGLYGYTF TGTGCCAGCAGTGAAAAAGGTCTTTATGGCTACACCTTC NA TRBJ1-2 NA TRBV2
CASSRGIQPSSYEQYF TGTGCCAGCTCACGGGGGATACAGCCTAGTTCCTACGAGCAGTACTTC NA TRBJ2-7 few TRBV18
CASSLPARRNQPQHF TGCGCCAGCAGCTTGCCGGCGCGGCGCAATCAGCCCCAGCATTTT NA TRBJ1-5 NA TRBV5-1
CATTWNQGLAKNIQYF TGTGCCACCACGTGGAACCAAGGGCTAGCCAAAAACATTCAGTACTTC NA TRBJ2-4 NA TRBV30
CASSPTGTPDEKLFF TGTGCCAGCAGCCCGACCGGGACACCGGATGAAAAACTGTTTTTT NA TRBJ1-4 NA TRBV4-2
CASSVGPRRGEKLFF TGTGCCAGCAGCGTAGGGCCCAGGCGAGGTGAAAAACTGTTTTTT NA TRBJ1-4 NA TRBV9
CASKGPGGQETQYF TGTGCCAGCAAGGGGCCCGGGGGCCAAGAGACCCAGTACTTC NA TRBJ2-5 NA TRBV2
CAGGRDRGLGNQPQHF TGTGCCGGCGGTAGGGACAGGGGGCTCGGCAATCAGCCCCAGCATTTT TRBD1 TRBJ1-5 NA TRBV19
CASSQEAGSYEQYF TGTGCCAGCAGCCAAGAGGCGGGATCCTACGAGCAGTACTTC NA TRBJ2-7 NA TRBV14
CASSFQQGSEQFF TGTGCCAGCAGTTTTCAACAGGGATCTGAGCAGTTCTTC NA TRBJ2-1 once TRBV27
CASRSGQGSNQPQHF TGCGCCAGCAGATCGGGACAGGGAAGCAATCAGCCCCAGCATTTT TRBD1 TRBJ1-5 NA TRBV10-2